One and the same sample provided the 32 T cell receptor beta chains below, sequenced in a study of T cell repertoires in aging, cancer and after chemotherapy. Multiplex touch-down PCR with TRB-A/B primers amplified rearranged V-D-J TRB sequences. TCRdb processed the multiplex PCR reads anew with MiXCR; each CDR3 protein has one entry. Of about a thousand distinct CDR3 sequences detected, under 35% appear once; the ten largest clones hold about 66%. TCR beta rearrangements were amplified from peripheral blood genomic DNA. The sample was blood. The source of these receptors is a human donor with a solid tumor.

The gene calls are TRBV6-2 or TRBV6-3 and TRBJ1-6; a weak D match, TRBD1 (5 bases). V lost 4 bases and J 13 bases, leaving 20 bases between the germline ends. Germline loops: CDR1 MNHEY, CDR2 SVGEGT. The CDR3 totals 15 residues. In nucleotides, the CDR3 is TGTGCCAGCAGTTTCCAACAGGCCCGAATTTCGCCCCTCCACTTT. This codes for CASSFQQARISPLHF.

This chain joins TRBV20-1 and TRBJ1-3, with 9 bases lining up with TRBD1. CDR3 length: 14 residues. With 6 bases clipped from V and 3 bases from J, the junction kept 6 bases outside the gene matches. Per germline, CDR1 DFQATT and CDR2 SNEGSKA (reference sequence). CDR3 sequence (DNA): TGCAGTGCCCTAGGGACAGGGATTGGAAACACCATATATTTT. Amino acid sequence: CSALGTGIGNTIYF.

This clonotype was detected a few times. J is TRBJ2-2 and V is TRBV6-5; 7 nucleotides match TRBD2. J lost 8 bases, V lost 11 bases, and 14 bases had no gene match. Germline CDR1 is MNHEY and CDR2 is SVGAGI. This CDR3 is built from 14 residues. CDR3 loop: CAGRESAVGGELFF. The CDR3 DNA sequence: TGTGCCGGGCGGGAGTCCGCCGTTGGGGGGGAGCTGTTTTTT.

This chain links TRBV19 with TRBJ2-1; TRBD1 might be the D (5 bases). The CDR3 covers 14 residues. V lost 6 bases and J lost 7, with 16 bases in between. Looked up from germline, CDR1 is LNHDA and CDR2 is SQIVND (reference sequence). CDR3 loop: CASRTQGVPNEQFF. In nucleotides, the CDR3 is TGTGCCAGTAGGACCCAAGGGGTCCCGAATGAGCAGTTCTTC.

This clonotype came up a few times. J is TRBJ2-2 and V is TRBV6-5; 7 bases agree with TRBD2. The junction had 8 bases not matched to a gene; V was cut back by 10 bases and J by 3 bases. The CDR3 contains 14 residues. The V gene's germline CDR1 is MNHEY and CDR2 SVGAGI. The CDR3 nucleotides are TGTGCCACCCGGGGGGTGGGGGACACCGGGGAGCTGTTTTTT. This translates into CATRGVGDTGELFF.

DNA of the CDR3: TGTGCCAGCAGCCGGGCCGCGTGGAACTATGGCTACACCTTC. Its protein product is CASSRAAWNYGYTF. The gene calls are TRBV11-2 and TRBJ1-2; D gene unclear. V gave up 5 bases and J gave up 2 bases, with 12 bases separating them. The CDR3 sequence is 14 residues long. The germline V gene encodes CDR1 SGHAT and CDR2 FQNNGV. Drawing the rest from reference TRBV11-2 and TRBJ1-2, the complete variable domain is EAGVAQSPRYKIIEKRQSVAFWCNPISGHATLYWYQQILGQGPKLLIQFQNNGVVDDSQLPKDRFSAERLKGVDSTLKIQPAKLEDSAVYLCASSRAAWNYGYTFGSGTRLTVV.

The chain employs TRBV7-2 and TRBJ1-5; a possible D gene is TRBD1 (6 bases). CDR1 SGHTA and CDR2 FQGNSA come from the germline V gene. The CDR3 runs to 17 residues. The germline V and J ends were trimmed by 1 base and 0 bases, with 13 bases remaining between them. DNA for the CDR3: TGTGCCAGCAGCTTAGGAAGGGGGATTTATAGCAATCAGCCCCAGCATTTT. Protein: CASSLGRGIYSNQPQHF.

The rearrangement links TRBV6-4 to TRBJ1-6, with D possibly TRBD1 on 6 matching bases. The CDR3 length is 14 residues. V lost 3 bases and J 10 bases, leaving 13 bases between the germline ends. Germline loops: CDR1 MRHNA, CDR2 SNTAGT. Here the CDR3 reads CASSEDSSKSPLHF. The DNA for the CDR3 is TGTGCCAGCAGTGAGGACAGCTCGAAATCACCCCTCCACTTT.

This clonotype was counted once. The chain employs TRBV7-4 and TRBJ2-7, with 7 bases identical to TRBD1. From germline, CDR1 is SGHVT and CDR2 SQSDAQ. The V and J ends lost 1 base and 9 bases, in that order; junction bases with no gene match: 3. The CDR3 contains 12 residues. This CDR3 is CASSLDRTGQYF. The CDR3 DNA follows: TGTGCCAGCAGCTTAGATAGGACAGGGCAGTACTTC.

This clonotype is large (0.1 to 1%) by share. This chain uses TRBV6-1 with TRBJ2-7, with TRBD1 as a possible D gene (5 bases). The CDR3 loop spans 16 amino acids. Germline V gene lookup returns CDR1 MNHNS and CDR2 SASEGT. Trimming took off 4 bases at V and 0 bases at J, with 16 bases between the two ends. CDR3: CASSGPRAAYSYEQYF. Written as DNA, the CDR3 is TGTGCCAGCAGTGGCCCCAGGGCTGCATACTCCTACGAGCAGTACTTC.

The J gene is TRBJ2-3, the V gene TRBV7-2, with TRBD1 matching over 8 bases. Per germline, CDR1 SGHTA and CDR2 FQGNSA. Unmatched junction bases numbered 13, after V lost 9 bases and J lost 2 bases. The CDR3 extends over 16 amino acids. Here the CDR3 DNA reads TGTGCCAGTAGTATCAAGGCAGGGGGCTACACAGATACGCAGTATTTT. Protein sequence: CASSIKAGGYTDTQYF.

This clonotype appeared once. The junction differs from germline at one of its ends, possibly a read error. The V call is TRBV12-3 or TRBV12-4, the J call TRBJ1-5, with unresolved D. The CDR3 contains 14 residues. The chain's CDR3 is CASSPNYSNQHQHF. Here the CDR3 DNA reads TGTGCCAGCAGCCCTAACTATAGCAATCAGCACCAGCATTTT.

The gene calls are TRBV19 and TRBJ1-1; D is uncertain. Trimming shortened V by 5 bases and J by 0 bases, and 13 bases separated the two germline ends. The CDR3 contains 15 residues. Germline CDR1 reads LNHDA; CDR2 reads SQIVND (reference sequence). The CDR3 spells CASSHRPMMNTEAFF. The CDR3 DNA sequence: TGTGCCAGTAGTCACCGGCCGATGATGAACACTGAAGCTTTCTTT.

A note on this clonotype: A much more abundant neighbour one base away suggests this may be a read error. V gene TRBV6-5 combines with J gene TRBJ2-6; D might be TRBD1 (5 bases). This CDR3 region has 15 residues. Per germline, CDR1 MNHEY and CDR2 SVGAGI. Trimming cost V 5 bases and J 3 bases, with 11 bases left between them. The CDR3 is CASSASGFGANVLTF. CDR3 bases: TGTGCCAGCAGTGCCTCAGGGTTTGGGGCCAACGTCCTGACTTTC.

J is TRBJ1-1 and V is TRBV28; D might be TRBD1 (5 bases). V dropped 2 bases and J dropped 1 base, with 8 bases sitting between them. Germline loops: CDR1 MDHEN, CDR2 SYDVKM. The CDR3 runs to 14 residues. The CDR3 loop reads CASSLAQGNTEAFF. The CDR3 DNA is TGTGCCAGCAGTTTAGCCCAGGGGAACACTGAAGCTTTCTTT.

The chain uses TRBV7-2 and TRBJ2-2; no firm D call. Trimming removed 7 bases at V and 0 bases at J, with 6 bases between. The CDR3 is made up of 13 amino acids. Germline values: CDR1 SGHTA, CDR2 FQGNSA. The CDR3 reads CASTSSNTGELFF. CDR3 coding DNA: TGTGCCAGCACCTCTTCGAACACCGGGGAGCTGTTTTTT. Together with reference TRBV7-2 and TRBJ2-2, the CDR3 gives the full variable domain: GAGVSQSPSNKVTEKGKDVELRCDPISGHTALYWYRQSLGQGLEFLIYFQGNSAPDKSGLPSDRFSAERTGGSVSTLTIQRTQQEDSAVYLCASTSSNTGELFFGEGSRLTVL.

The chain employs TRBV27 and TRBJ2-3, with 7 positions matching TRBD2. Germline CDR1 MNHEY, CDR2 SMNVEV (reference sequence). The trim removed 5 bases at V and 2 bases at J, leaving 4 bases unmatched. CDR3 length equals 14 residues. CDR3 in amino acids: CASSPTSHTDTQYF. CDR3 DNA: TGTGCCAGCAGTCCGACTAGCCACACAGATACGCAGTATTTT.

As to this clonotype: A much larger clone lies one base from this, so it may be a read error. For the CDR3, the DNA is TGTGCCAGCAGTGCCTCAGGGTCTGGGGCCGACGTCCTGACTTTC. The encoded protein is CASSASGSGADVLTF. J is TRBJ2-6 and V is TRBV6-2 or TRBV6-3; possible D gene TRBD1, 5 bases. Germline values: CDR1 MNHEY, CDR2 SVGEGT. The CDR3 has 15 amino acids.

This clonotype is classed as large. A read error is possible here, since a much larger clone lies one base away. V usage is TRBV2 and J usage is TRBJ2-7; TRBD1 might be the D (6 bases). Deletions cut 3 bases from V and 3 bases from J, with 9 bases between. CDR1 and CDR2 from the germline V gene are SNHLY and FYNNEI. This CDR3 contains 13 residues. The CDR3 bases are TGTGCCAGCAGTGAGGACAGTAACTACGAGCAGTACTTC. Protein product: CASSEDSNYEQYF.

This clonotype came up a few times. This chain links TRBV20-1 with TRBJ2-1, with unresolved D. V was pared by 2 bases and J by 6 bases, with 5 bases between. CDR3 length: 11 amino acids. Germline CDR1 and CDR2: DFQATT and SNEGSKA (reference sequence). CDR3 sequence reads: CSARWGNEQFF. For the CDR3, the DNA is TGCAGTGCTAGATGGGGCAATGAGCAGTTCTTC.

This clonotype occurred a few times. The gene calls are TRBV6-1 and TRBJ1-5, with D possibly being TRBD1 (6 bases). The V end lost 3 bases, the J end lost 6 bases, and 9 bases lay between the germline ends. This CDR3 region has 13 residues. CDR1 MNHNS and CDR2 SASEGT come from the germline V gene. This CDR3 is CASSEFRGQPQHF. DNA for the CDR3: TGTGCCAGCAGTGAGTTCAGGGGTCAGCCCCAGCATTTT.

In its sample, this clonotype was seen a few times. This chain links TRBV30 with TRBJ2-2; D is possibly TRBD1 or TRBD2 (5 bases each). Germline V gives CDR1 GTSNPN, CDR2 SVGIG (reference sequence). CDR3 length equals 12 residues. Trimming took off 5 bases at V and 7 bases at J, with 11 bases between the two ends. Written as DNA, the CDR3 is TGTGCCTGGTGGAGAGGGGTCGGGGAGCTGTTTTTT. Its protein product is CAWWRGVGELFF.

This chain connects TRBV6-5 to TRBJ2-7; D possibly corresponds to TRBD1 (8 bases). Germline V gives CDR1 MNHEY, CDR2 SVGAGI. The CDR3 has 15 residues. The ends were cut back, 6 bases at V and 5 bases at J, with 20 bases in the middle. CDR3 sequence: CASRNRGGRGDEQYF. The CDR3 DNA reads TGTGCCAGCAGAAACAGGGGGGGAAGGGGAGACGAGCAGTACTTC.

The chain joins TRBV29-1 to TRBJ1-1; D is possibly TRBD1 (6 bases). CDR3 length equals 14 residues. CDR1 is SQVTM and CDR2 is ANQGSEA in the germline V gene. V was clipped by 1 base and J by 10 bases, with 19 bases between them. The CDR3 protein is CSVEGTLLRRGAFF. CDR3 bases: TGCAGCGTTGAAGGGACGTTATTGCGCAGGGGAGCTTTCTTT.

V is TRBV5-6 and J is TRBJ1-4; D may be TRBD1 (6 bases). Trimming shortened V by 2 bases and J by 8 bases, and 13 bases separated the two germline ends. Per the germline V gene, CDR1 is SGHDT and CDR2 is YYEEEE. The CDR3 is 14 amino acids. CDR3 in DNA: TGTGCCAGCAGCTTCAACAGGGCGGGGGAAAAACTGTTTTTT. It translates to CASSFNRAGEKLFF.

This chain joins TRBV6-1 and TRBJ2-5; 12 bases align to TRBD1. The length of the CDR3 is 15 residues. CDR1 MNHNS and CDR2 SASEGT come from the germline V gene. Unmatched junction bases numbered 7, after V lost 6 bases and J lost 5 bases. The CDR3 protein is CASSGTGGFGETQYF. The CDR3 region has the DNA TGTGCCAGCAGCGGGACAGGGGGCTTTGGGGAGACCCAGTACTTC.

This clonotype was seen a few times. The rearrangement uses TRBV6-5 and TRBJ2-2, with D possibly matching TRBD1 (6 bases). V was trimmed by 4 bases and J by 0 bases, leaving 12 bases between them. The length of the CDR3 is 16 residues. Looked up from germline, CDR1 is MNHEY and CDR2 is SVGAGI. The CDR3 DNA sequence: TGTGCCAGCAGTTTTGGACAGTTTGCGAACACCGGGGAGCTGTTTTTT. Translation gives CASSFGQFANTGELFF.

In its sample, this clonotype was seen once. This chain's CDR3 is CASSFTGTSVTSGANVLTF. CDR3 DNA: TGTGCCAGCAGCTTCACCGGGACTAGCGTTACCTCTGGGGCCAACGTCCTGACTTTC. This chain links TRBV6-2 or TRBV6-3 with TRBJ2-6; TRBD2 agrees at 10 bases. Germline-derived CDR1 and CDR2 are MNHEY and SVGEGT. The CDR3 loop spans 19 amino acids. Germline trimming cut 6 bases from V and 0 bases from J; bases unmatched to any gene: 11.

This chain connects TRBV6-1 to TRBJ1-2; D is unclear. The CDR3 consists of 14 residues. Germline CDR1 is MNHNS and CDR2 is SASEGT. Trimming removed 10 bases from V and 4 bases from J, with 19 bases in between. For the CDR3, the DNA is TGTGCCATCGGTGCGGGAGTCACCCCCTATGGCTACACCTTC. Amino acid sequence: CAIGAGVTPYGYTF.

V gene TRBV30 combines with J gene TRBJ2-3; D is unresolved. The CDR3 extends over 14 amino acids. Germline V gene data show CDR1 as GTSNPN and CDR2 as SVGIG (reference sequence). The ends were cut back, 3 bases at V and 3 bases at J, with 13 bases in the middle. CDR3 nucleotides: TGTGCCTGGAGACCACCAGGTGCGACAGATACGCAGTATTTT. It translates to CAWRPPGATDTQYF.

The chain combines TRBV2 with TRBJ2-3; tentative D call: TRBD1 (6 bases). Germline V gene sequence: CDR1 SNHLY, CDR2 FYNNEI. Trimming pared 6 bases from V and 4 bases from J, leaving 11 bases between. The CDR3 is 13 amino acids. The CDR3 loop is CASSRDIADTQYF. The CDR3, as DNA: TGTGCCAGCAGCCGGGACATCGCAGATACGCAGTATTTT.

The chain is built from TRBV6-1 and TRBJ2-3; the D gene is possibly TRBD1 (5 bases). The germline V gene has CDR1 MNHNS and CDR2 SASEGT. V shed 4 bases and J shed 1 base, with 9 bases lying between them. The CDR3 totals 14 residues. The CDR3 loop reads CASSASGRTDTQYF. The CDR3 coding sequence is TGTGCCAGCAGTGCCTCAGGGCGCACAGATACGCAGTATTTT.